A single sample gave rise to the 9 T cell receptor beta chains below, sequenced in a study of blood T cell repertoires in COVID-19. The repertoire was sequenced with immunoSEQ multiplex PCR; TCRdb's copy has only in-frame clones and lacks some. The data show more than 85,000 clones, just under 90% seen once. Sequenced material: peripheral blood. The source of these receptors is a human donor in a cohort sampled during active COVID-19.

The rearrangement joins TRBV7-2 to TRBJ1-6, with TRBD1 identical over 7 bases. V lost 2 bases, J lost 3 bases, and 1 base stayed unmatched. This CDR3 contains 15 residues. The germline V gene encodes CDR1 SGHTA and CDR2 FQGNSA. CDR3 nucleotides: TGTGCCAGCAGCTTATCAGGGGGCTATAATTCACCCCTCCACTTT. This translates into CASSLSGGYNSPLHF.

The chain carries TRBV5-1 and TRBJ2-5; D is possibly TRBD2 (6 bases). From germline, CDR1 is SGHRS and CDR2 YFSETQ. This CDR3 has 16 residues. V was trimmed by 4 bases and J by 5 bases, leaving 21 bases between them. The CDR3 coding sequence is TGCGCCAGCAGCCCTAACCCTTCCGGAGGGCCCGAGACCCAGTACTTC. As protein: CASSPNPSGGPETQYF.

Concerning this clone itself: The junction departs from germline at one end; a sequencing error may be responsible. This chain joins TRBV11-2 and TRBJ2-7; 9 nucleotides align to TRBD2. Germline-derived CDR1 and CDR2 are SGHAT and FQNNGV. This CDR3 spans 15 amino acids. CDR3 amino acids: CASSLQSGGPYQQYF. CDR3 sequence (DNA): TGTGCCAGCAGCTTACAAAGCGGGGGGCCCTACCAGCAGTACTTC.

The gene calls are TRBV7-2 and TRBJ1-4, with D tentatively TRBD1 (6 bases). The CDR3 loop spans 14 amino acids. V lost 2 bases, J lost 7 bases, and 11 bases lay in between. In germline, CDR1 is SGHTA, CDR2 FQGNSA. The CDR3 nucleotides are TGTGCCAGCAGCTTACAGGGGCATGGTGAAAAACTGTTTTTT. Its protein product is CASSLQGHGEKLFF. Supplemented by reference TRBV7-2 and TRBJ1-4, the full variable domain reads GAGVSQSPSNKVTEKGKDVELRCDPISGHTALYWYRQSLGQGLEFLIYFQGNSAPDKSGLPSDRFSAERTGGSVSTLTIQRTQQEDSAVYLCASSLQGHGEKLFFGSGTQLSVL.

The chain uses TRBV4-1 and TRBJ1-5; perhaps TRBD1 as D (5 bases). The CDR3 covers 16 residues. Trimming removed 1 base at V and 7 bases at J, with 17 bases between. The germline gives CDR1 MGHRA, CDR2 YSYEKL. The CDR3, as DNA: TGCGCCAGCAGCCAAGGGGTAACCAGGGCAGGGCAGCCCCAGCATTTT. It yields the protein CASSQGVTRAGQPQHF.

A single count supports this clone. The rearrangement joins TRBV9 to TRBJ1-2; TRBD1 might be the D (5 bases). This CDR3 comprises 17 residues. The germline gives CDR1 SGDLS, CDR2 YYNGEE. V was shortened by 0 bases and J by 8 bases, with 23 bases between the two germline ends. CDR3: CASSVGDRRGGDGGYTF. The CDR3 bases are TGTGCCAGCAGCGTAGGTGATAGGAGGGGAGGAGACGGCGGCTACACCTTC.

The chain couples TRBV11-3 to TRBJ2-5, with 11 bases aligning to TRBD2. J was trimmed by 2 bases and V by 3 bases; bases with no gene match: 11. CDR1 is SGHNT and CDR2 is YENEEA in the germline V gene. CDR3 length: 18 residues. In DNA, the CDR3 is TGTGCCAGCAGCTTGGGTGTCCTAGCGGGGGGTGGACAAGAGACCCAGTACTTC. It is translated as CASSLGVLAGGGQETQYF.

The gene calls are TRBV28 and TRBJ2-7; 8 positions match TRBD1. The junction had 5 bases not matched to a gene; V was cut back by 3 bases and J by 1 base. The CDR3 totals 15 residues. The V gene's germline CDR1 is MDHEN and CDR2 SYDVKM. The CDR3 region has the DNA TGTGCCAGCAGTTTCCCGGGACAGGATTCCTACGAGCAGTACTTC. Residues: CASSFPGQDSYEQYF. Together with reference TRBV28 and TRBJ2-7, the CDR3 gives the full variable domain: DVKVTQSSRYLVKRTGEKVFLECVQDMDHENMFWYRQDPGLGLRLIYFSYDVKMKEKGDIPEGYSVSREKKERFSLILESASTNQTSMYLCASSFPGQDSYEQYFGPGTRLTVT.

The table lists this clone with a count of one. The chain recombines TRBV7-9 with TRBJ2-1; the D is unclear. Germline CDR1 is SEHNR and CDR2 is FQNEAQ (reference sequence). Trimming pared 5 bases from V and 0 bases from J, leaving 14 bases between. The length of the CDR3 is 16 residues. This CDR3 reads CASSPRGARSYNEQFF. The DNA of the CDR3 is TGTGCCAGCAGCCCACGAGGAGCCCGCTCCTACAATGAGCAGTTCTTC.